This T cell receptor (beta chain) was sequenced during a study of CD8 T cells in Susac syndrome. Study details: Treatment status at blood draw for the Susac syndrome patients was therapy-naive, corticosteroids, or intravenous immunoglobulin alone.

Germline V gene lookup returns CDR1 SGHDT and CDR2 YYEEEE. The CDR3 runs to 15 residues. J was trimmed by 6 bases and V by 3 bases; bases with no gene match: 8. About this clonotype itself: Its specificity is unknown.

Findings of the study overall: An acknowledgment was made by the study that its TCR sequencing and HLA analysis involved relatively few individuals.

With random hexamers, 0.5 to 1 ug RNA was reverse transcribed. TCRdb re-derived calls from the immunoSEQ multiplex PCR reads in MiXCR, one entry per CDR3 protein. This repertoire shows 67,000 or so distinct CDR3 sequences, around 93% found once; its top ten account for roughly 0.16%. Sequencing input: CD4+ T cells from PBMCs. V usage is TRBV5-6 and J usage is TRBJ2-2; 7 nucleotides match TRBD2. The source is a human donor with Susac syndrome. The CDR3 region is CASSSWRLAAGELFF. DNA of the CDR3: TGTGCCAGCAGCTCTTGGCGACTAGCAGCCGGGGAGCTGTTTTTT.